This is a list of T cell receptor beta chains from one sample in a study of CD8 T cells in Susac syndrome. Using its own MiXCR run on the immunoSEQ multiplex PCR reads, TCRdb lists one record per CDR3 protein. Of about 300,000 distinct CDR3 sequences in the sample, 65% to 90% were seen once. Input material: CD8+ T cells from PBMCs. These receptors were collected from a human donor with multiple sclerosis. The CDR3 runs from the conserved cysteine through the conserved F or W. Fields, in order: D gene, V gene, clone size, J gene, CDR3 DNA, CDR3 protein. The D gene is left open where the match is weak. Clone size is given for some rows only: seen once, a few or many times, or a class if the clone is expanded.

TRBD2	TRBV6-5	.	TRBJ2-3	TGTGCCAGCAGTTATCGGCGGGAGGGCACAGATACGCAGTATTTT	CASSYRREGTDTQYF
.	TRBV29-1	.	TRBJ2-5	TGCAGCGTTGAACCGGGAGCAAAGGAACAAGAGACCCAGTACTTC	CSVEPGAKEQETQYF
TRBD1	TRBV12-3/TRBV12-4	.	TRBJ2-2	TGTGCCAGCAGTGCGACAGGGGTCCCCTACACCGGGGAGCTGTTTTTT	CASSATGVPYTGELFF
.	TRBV27	.	TRBJ2-7	TGTGCCAGCAGTTTACGCGGCTGGGGTGTTTACGAGCAGTACTTC	CASSLRGWGVYEQYF
TRBD2	TRBV7-2	.	TRBJ2-1	TGTGCCAGCAGCTTAACACTAGCGCGGAACAATGAGCAGTTCTTC	CASSLTLARNNEQFF
TRBD1	TRBV6-2/TRBV6-3	.	TRBJ2-7	TGTGCCAGCGGCACCGGGACAGCCTACGAGCAGTACTTC	CASGTGTAYEQYF
.	TRBV13	.	TRBJ1-1	TGTGCCAGCAGCTCCGGACTGACACCCATGAACACTGAAGCTTTCTTT	CASSSGLTPMNTEAFF
TRBD1	TRBV30	once	TRBJ2-7	TGTGCCTGGCGGCCGGGACAGTTCTACGAGCAGTACTTC	CAWRPGQFYEQYF
TRBD1	TRBV27	.	TRBJ1-1	TGTGCCATCTGGACAGGGACTGAAGCTTTCTTT	CAIWTGTEAFF
.	TRBV23-1	.	TRBJ2-5	TGCGCCAGCAGTCAATTTGGACACCGTTCTTCTGACTTC	CASSQFGHRSSDF
TRBD2	TRBV20-1	once	TRBJ2-2	TGCAGTGCTAGATTCGAGCGGGAGTTGAACGGGGAGCTGTTTTTT	CSARFERELNGELFF
TRBD1	TRBV30	.	TRBJ1-1	TGTGCCTGGAGTGTGGGGACAGGGGGGTCTGAAGCTTTCTTT	CAWSVGTGGSEAFF
.	TRBV15	.	TRBJ2-1	TGTGCCACCAGCTATCCACCCTACAATGAGCAGTTCTTC	CATSYPPYNEQFF